This TCR beta chain was captured in a study of T cell responses to AZD1222 COVID-19 vaccine. The study's findings and limits: Unmutated variant regions reportedly attract nearly half of all spike-specific TCRs. There were vaccine-associated CD4 TCRs across spike, dominant at 160-218 and 743-854. Among AZD1222 vaccinees, only five to seven were seropositive at baseline. Repertoires were collected only later (after the peak T cell response had occurred).

Profiled with immunoSEQ multiplex PCR; TCRdb holds only in-frame clones, not every one. The table has about 130,000 clones, 75% to 90% seen once. This CDR3 is 14 amino acids long. Per germline, CDR1 LGHNA and CDR2 YNFKEQ. Trimming pared 4 bases from V and 10 bases from J, leaving 17 bases between. As concerns this clone: The antigen is undetermined.

The specimen comprised peripheral blood, sampled 28 days after the second AZD1222 dose. The V and J genes are TRBV4-2 and TRBJ2-1; the D gene is possibly TRBD1 (6 bases). The sequence derives from an adult who received the AZD1222 COVID-19 vaccine. The CDR3 loop is CASSPLGARSEQFF. Here the CDR3 DNA reads TGTGCCAGCAGCCCCCTGGGGGCTAGATCGGAGCAGTTCTTC.